Reported below is one TCR beta chain. This clone is a singleton in its sample. What this receptor recognizes is not known. Per-base qualities were not stored, and no clone one base away is much larger. This specimen belongs to a study of cytomegalovirus exposure and HLA in healthy donors (dated by TCRdb to 2017 to 2019). The study in broad terms: According to an earlier analysis of 450 to 650 of the donors, about 170 million T cells yielded 95 million to 140 million unique TCR beta sequences and approximately 300 Gb of sequence data. Typing coverage varied by locus: about 629-640 donors for A, B, C, DRB1 and DQB1; under 550 for DQA1; approximately 570 for DPA1; under 490 for DPB1. Four to six DR-DQ haplotypes were handled as single units for association and clustering, since linkage in the cohort was strong. Roughly 300 gigabases of sequencing data and some 85 million unique TCR sequences were included in an early release covering around 600 HLA-typed donors. To predict cytomegalovirus infection status, the study brought together high-throughput TCR immunosequencing, statistical association of individual TCRs with disease status, and machine learning. In a later analysis, previously published TCR beta repertoires from 550 to 750 donors were re-analyzed and high-resolution HLA genotyping was added so that TCR occurrence patterns could be studied. Alongside the repertoire data, information on donor age, sex, ethnicity and CMV serostatus was compiled. Among the approximately 430 genotyped donors, 81% belonged to the genetic ancestry cluster associated with self-reported Caucasian donors. All discovery cohort repertoires had been generated on a single sequencing platform. In addition to the first cohort of 666 subjects, a separate validation cohort of 130 or so different subjects was used. The study used immunosequencing to profile the T cell repertoires of approximately 650 subjects and linked those repertoires to cytomegalovirus serostatus. Among over 350 genotyped donors of the cohort, an average of 235,054 unique TCR beta nucleotide sequences were sequenced per donor, around 20% of them non-productive. The study aimed to test whether signatures of past pathogen exposure could be identified by cataloging public T cell receptors. Both class I and class II loci were covered by HLA typing, at four-digit resolution. To decide whether each TCR beta V gene segment behaved as functional or pseudogenic, an earlier analysis of several hundred of the donors relied on high-throughput TCR beta sequencing. Rather than drawing on any new phenotypic data, the later analysis identified candidate immune exposures from TCR beta sequences and the way those sequences occurred across donors. Genome-wide SNP genotypes for about 60% of the 666 donors were used in a later genetic analysis, which treated that subset as a discovery cohort. Study-wide findings and limitations: Sequencing depth was assumed to be roughly uniform across donors in the presence/absence analyses, though that assumption may not hold. An association between a missense DCLRE1C variant and V-gene and J-gene trimming of TCR beta chains was found in a later genetic analysis and replicated in an independent cohort. Only TCR beta chains were sequenced in this cohort, and the absence of alpha or paired-chain data limited detectable features. The 87-base-pair reads could not distinguish some IMGT-functional V segments, including TRBV6-2 and TRBV6-3, so those segments were excluded. In vitro tests confirmed that three of the cytomegalovirus-associated TCR beta chains recognize cytomegalovirus antigens. Because counts were too low, roughly 16 rarely observed V segments, including chromosome 9 orphons, were left out of the earlier analysis of 500 to 750 of the donors. When HLA alleles, especially DR and DQ, strongly co-occurred, attributing TCR associations to individual alleles was difficult. In a later genetic analysis, fewer N-insertions in productive TCRs were reported among donors in an Asian-associated ancestry cluster than the approximately 710-donor mean. Correlated functional status among segregating V segments might be attributable to linkage disequilibrium, but an unknown experimental factor could not be ruled out. A cluster of highly shared sequence variants was judged likely to be a technical artifact of the sequencing pipeline. Because some donors lacked HLA typing at each locus, the association tests relied only on the typed subset. In a later analysis, the rate of TCR association differed among HLA loci, with DRB1 alleles having the most associated TCRs and HLA-C alleles having the fewest. In a later analysis, most CMV-associated TCR beta chains were found to appear HLA-restricted, with HLA associations seemingly driven largely by CMV exposure. Compared with equally common non-associated chains, HLA-associated TCR beta chains in a later analysis were more clonally expanded and had lower generation probabilities. A further reported finding was that TCR beta sequences accurately predicted the HLA-A and HLA-B alleles for most subjects in the first cohort. According to the authors, the approach could potentially be generalized to other disease states and immunological phenotypes. The study listed approximately 160 TCR beta chains as associated with cytomegalovirus. A later analysis reported that several top co-occurrence clusters appeared linked to parvovirus B19, influenza, CMV and Epstein-Barr virus. Cytomegalovirus status was reported to be diagnosed by the classifier with high specificity and sensitivity in both the original and validation cohorts. In an earlier analysis of 587 of the donors, most TCR beta V segments appeared in productive rearrangements about 87% or about 30% of the time, broadly matching IMGT annotations. Across donors, most TCR sequences were observed very rarely, whereas some public TCRs were present in many individuals. The only immune exposure information available for the cohort was CMV serostatus. Specific HLA alleles were associated with roughly 16,000 TCR beta sequences at a false discovery rate of 0.05 in a later analysis.

The CDR3 spans 15 residues, from the cysteine through the phenylalanine. Solely the CDR3 DNA is kept, with 45 bases framed from the first base. CDR1 MGHRA and CDR2 YSYEKL are derived from the germline V gene. The V end gives up 0 bases and the J end 8 bases, leaving 5 bases in the junction not matched to a gene. In total, roughly 670 healthy bone marrow donors made up the cohort. All cohort members were sampled while nominally healthy, although unrecorded immune exposures were likely present. The donor tested CMV seropositive, placing the donor among the 310 or so seropositive members of the cohort. Every donor gave a peripheral blood sample, and the peripheral blood mononuclear cells from that sample were used for TCR beta sequencing. Genomic DNA extraction from the blood cell samples was performed with the Qiagen DNeasy Blood Extraction Kit. Library creation used the immunoSEQ multiplex PCR assay. A mixture of 60 forward primers for TCR Vbeta segments and 13 reverse primers for TCR Jbeta segments was used in the multiplex PCR. A multiplex PCR assay on genomic DNA amplified the CDR3 region of rearranged TCR beta genes. Amplified TCR beta libraries were sequenced as 87-base-pair reads on the Illumina HiSeq System. The paper's processing steps were these. Across the roughly 670 repertoires, a later analysis counted 60 million to 90 million unique TCR beta chains, about 10 million of which were shared by at least two donors. A nearest-neighbor algorithm error-corrected the raw reads and collapsed the reads into unique sequences, merging closely related sequences to remove PCR and sequencing errors. CDR3 sequences were aligned to IMGT reference sequences to assign V, D and J gene segments. For a sequence to be retained, a match of at least six nucleotides to both a V gene segment and a J gene segment was required. Rearrangements were classified as productive when the CDR3 lacked stop codons and remained in frame with V and J, and all other rearrangements were classified as non-productive. Following IMGT convention, CDR3 was defined as the stretch from the second conserved V-encoded cysteine up to the conserved J-encoded phenylalanine. In an earlier analysis of 500 to 650 of the donors, sequences lacking an unambiguous match to a single V gene segment were excluded. In an earlier analysis of 450 to 700 of the donors, V segments were called functional above 56.7% productive rearrangements and were called segregating when the between-donor standard deviation exceeded 5%. To diagnose cytomegalovirus status from the catalog of TCR beta chain sequences, a statistical classification framework was built. In a later analysis, TCR nucleotide sequences were compared against IMGT/GENE-DB human TR gene sequences so that V and J genes could be assigned. A later analysis assigned CDR3 sequences and most-parsimonious VDJ recombination scenarios with the TCRdist pipeline. In a later analysis, each TCR beta chain was defined by its CDR3 amino acid sequence together with its V-gene family, and reads lacking a unique V-gene family were excluded. In a later analysis, a few hundred highly shared, low-generation-probability nucleotide sequences were removed to address suspected cross-contamination and a sequencing artifact. For each public chain, a later analysis derived a clonal expansion index from normalized ranks of inferred template counts within each repertoire. In a later analysis, generation probabilities were computed using a VDJ recombination model fitted to out-of-frame rearrangements, and the results were checked against IGoR. In a later analysis, hypergeometric tests were used to score TCR-TCR, TCR-HLA and TCR-CMV co-occurrence, with a repertoire-size bias correction applied to TCR pairs. False discovery rates were estimated in a later analysis by permuting HLA or CMV assignments 20 times. A later analysis grouped co-occurring TCRs with DBSCAN, adding TCRdist sequence similarity when clustering within HLA-allele-positive subsets. For co-occurrence clustering, repertoires with fewer than 30,000 or more than 120,000 public chains were excluded, along with roughly 5 repertoires with anomalous nucleotide sharing. The clones in this table, taken by TCRdb from immuneACCESS, are in-frame only. Not every clone is retained; where verified, under half of the shortfall comes from an unresolved V gene, and the cause of the rest is unknown. V and J calls plus clone size are reproduced from that table; the DNA served to infer D and trimming. Counted in this sample were roughly 150,000 clones; 80% to 90% of them appeared once. Jointly, the top ten make up 2.5% to 3% of the sample.

The chain was built from TRBV4-1 and TRBJ1-4, and 8 bases in between align with TRBD1. The receptor was isolated from a man aged 30 to 45 in good health and CMV-seropositive. The sample comprised PBMCs. The base sequence is TGCGCCAGCAGCCAAGATGGACAGGGAGAAGAAAAACTGTTTTTT. Its product reads: CASSQDGQGEEKLFF.